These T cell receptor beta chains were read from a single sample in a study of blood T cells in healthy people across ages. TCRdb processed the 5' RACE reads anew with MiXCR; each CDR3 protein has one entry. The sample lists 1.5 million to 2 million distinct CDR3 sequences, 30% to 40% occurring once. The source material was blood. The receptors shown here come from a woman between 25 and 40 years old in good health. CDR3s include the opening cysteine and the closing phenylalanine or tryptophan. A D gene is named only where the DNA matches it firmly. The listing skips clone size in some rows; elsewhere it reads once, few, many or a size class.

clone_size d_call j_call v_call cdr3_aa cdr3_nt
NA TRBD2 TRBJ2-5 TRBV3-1 CASSQDPRGKAGNGETQYF TGTGCCAGCAGCCAAGATCCCCGGGGGAAAGCGGGGAATGGAGAGACCCAGTACTTC
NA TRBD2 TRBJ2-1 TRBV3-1 CASSPGTRARDNEQFF TGTGCCAGCAGCCCTGGGACTAGAGCCCGCGACAATGAGCAGTTCTTC
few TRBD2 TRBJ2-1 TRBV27 CASRQGDTSGYNEQFF TGTGCCAGCAGGCAGGGTGATACTAGCGGGTACAATGAGCAGTTCTTC
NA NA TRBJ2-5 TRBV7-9 CASSWGSGPTETQYF TGTGCCAGCAGCTGGGGCTCCGGACCAACAGAGACCCAGTACTTC
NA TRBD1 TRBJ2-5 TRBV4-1 CASSRDRDTKETQYF TGCGCCAGCAGCCGGGACAGGGATACGAAAGAGACCCAGTACTTC
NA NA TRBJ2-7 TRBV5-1 CASSWDLSYEQYF TGCGCCAGCAGCTGGGACCTCTCCTACGAGCAGTACTTC
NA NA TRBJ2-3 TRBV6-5 CASSPTGLATDTQYF TGTGCCAGCAGTCCTACAGGGCTAGCCACAGATACGCAGTATTTT
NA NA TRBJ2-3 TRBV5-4 CASSLSAGAGFTDTQYF TGTGCCAGCAGCTTATCGGCAGGGGCCGGGTTCACAGATACGCAGTATTTT
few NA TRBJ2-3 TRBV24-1 CATRSTGGTDTQYF TGTGCCACCAGAAGTACGGGAGGCACAGATACGCAGTATTTT
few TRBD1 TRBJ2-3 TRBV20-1 CSANRGGTDTQYF TGCAGTGCTAACAGGGGCGGCACAGATACGCAGTATTTT
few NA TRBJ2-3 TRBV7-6 CASSRGGGPDTQYF TGTGCCAGCAGCCGTGGGGGGGGCCCAGATACGCAGTATTTT
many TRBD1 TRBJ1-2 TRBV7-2 CASSLDAGGNYGYTF TGTGCCAGCAGCTTAGACGCAGGGGGCAACTATGGCTACACCTTC
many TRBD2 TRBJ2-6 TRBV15 CATSSLTSGSSGANVLTF TGTGCCACCAGCAGTTTGACTAGCGGCAGCTCTGGGGCCAACGTCCTGACTTTC
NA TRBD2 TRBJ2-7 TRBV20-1 CSAGLAGTEQYF TGCAGTGCAGGACTAGCGGGGACCGAGCAGTACTTC
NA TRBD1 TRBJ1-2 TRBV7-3 CASSPGGRGHGYTF TGTGCCAGCAGCCCCGGGGGCAGGGGGCATGGCTACACCTTC
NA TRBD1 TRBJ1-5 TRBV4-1 CASSQAGQGGGNQPQHF TGCGCCAGCAGCCAAGCGGGACAGGGGGGAGGTAATCAGCCCCAGCATTTT
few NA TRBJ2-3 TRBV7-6 CASSFGSGLTGDTQYF TGTGCCAGCAGCTTTGGTAGCGGACTCACTGGGGATACGCAGTATTTT